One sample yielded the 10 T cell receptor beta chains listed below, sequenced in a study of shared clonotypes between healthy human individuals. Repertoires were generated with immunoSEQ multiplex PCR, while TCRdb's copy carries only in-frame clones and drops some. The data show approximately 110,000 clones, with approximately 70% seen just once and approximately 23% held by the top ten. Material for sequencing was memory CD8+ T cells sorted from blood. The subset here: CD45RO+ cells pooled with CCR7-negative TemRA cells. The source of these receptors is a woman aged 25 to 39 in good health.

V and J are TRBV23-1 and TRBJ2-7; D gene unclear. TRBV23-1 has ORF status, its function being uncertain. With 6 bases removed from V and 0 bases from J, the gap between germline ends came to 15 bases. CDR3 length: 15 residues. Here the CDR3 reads CASSHTATISYEQYF. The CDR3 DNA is TGCGCCAGCAGCCATACCGCTACCATCTCCTACGAGCAGTACTTC.

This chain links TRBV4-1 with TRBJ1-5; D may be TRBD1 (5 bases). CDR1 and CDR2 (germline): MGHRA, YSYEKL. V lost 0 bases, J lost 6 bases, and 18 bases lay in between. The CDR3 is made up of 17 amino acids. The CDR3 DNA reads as TGCGCCAGCAGCCAAGATCGTCGCAGGGAGTGTTGTCAGCCCCAGCATTTT. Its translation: CASSQDRRRECCQPQHF.

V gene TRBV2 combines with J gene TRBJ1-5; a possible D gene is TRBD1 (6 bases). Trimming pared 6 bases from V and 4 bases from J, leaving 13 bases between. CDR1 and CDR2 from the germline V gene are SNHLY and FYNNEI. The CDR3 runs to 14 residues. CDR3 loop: CASRRTVKNQPQHF. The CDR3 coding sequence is TGTGCCAGCAGAAGGACAGTAAAGAATCAGCCCCAGCATTTT. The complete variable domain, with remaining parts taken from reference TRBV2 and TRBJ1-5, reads EPEVTQTPSHQVTQMGQEVILRCVPISNHLYFYWYRQILGQKVEFLVSFYNNEISEKSEIFDDQFSVERPDGSNFTLKIRSTKLEDSAMYFCASRRTVKNQPQHFGDGTRLSIL.

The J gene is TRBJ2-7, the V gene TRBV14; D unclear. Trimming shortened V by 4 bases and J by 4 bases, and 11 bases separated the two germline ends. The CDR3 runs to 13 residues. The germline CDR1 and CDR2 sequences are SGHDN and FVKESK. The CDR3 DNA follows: TGTGCCAGCAGCCCATCGGCGGAATACGAGCAGTACTTC. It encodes CASSPSAEYEQYF. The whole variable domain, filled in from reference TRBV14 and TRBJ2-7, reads EAGVTQFPSHSVIEKGQTVTLRCDPISGHDNLYWYRRVMGKEIKFLLHFVKESKQDESGMPNNRFLAERTGGTYSTLKVQPAELEDSGVYFCASSPSAEYEQYFGPGTRLTVT.

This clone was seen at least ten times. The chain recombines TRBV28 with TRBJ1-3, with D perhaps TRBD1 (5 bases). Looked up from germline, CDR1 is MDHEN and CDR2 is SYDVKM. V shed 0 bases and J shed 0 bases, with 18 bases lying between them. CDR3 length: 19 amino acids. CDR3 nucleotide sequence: TGTGCCAGCAGTTTATGGACGACAGATGGGGTGAGCTCTGGAAACACCATATATTTT. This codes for CASSLWTTDGVSSGNTIYF.

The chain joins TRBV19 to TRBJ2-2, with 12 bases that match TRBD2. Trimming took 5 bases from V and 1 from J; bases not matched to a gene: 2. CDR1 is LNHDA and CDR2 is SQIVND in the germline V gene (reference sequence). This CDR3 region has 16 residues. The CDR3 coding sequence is TGTGCCAGTAGTCCGGGACTAGCGGGGAACACCGGGGAGCTGTTTTTT. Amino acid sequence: CASSPGLAGNTGELFF.

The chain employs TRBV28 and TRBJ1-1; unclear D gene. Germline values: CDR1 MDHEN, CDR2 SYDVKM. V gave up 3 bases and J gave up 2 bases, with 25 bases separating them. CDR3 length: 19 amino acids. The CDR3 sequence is CASSFPGLRVDVFNTEAFF. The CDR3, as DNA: TGTGCCAGCAGTTTTCCCGGTCTTCGGGTGGATGTTTTTAACACTGAAGCTTTCTTT.

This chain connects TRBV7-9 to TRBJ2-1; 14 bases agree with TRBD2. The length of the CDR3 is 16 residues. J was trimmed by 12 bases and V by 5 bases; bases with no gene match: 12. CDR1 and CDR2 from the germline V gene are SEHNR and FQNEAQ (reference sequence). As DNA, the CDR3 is TGTGCCAGCAGCCCCTCGGGACTAGCGGGAGTAGGGATGCAGTTCTTC. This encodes CASSPSGLAGVGMQFF.

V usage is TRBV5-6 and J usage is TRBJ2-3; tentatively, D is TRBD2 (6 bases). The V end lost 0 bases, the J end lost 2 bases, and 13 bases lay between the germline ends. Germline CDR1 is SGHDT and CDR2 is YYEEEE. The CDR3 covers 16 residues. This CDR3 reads CASSLATGGITDTQYF. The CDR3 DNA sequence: TGTGCCAGCAGCTTGGCGACCGGGGGAATCACAGATACGCAGTATTTT.

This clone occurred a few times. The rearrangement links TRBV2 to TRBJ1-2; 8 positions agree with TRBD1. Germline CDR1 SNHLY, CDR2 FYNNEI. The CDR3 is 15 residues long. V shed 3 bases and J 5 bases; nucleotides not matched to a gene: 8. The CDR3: CASSERQGQGYGYTF. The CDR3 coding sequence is TGTGCCAGCAGTGAGCGACAGGGGCAGGGTTATGGCTACACCTTC.